Listed here are 3 T cell receptor beta chains from one sample, sequenced in a study of immune evolution from preneoplasia to lung adenocarcinoma. The data were produced by immunoSEQ multiplex PCR, yet TCRdb's version contains in-frame clones alone and is incomplete. The sample carries 6,500 to 7,500 clones, 77% recorded once. The sequenced sample consisted of FFPE lung adenocarcinoma in situ tissue. Receptors were obtained from a person aged 55-85 years with lung adenocarcinoma.

V is TRBV19 and J is TRBJ1-5, with D unresolved. The V and J ends lost 3 bases and 0 bases respectively, with 9 bases between them. From germline, CDR1 is LNHDA and CDR2 SQIVND (reference sequence). The CDR3 extends over 15 amino acids. The CDR3 DNA reads as TGTGCCAGTAGTATTCCCGGTAATAGCAATCAGCCCCAGCATTTT. It translates to CASSIPGNSNQPQHF.

This chain connects TRBV5-1 to TRBJ1-2; 7 bases line up with TRBD1. The CDR3 runs 13 residues. Germline V gene sequence: CDR1 SGHRS, CDR2 YFSETQ. V lost 6 bases, J lost 8 bases, and 10 bases stayed unmatched. As DNA, the CDR3 is TGCGCCAGCACCCGCGACAGGGTGGACGGCTACACCTTC. It is translated as CASTRDRVDGYTF.

The rearrangement joins TRBV6-1 to TRBJ1-6, with D uncertain. The germline V gene encodes CDR1 MNHNS and CDR2 SASEGT. The ends were cut back, 4 bases at V and 4 bases at J, with 8 bases in the middle. CDR3 length: 14 amino acids. The CDR3 DNA is TGTGCCAGCAGTGCTGGGCCTTATAATTCACCCCTCCACTTT. Translated: CASSAGPYNSPLHF.